This T cell receptor beta chain appears in the sequencing data of a study of graft-versus-host responses after intestinal transplantation (dated by TCRdb to the early 2020s). Context from the whole study: The transplants that recipients received were multivisceral, liver-intestinal, or isolated intestinal. After intestinal transplantation, graft-versus-host and host-versus-graft alloreactive T cell clones were followed in the graft, circulation and bone marrow using bulk TCR-beta CDR3 sequencing. Donor T cell macrochimerism was defined as a peak of at least 4% donor T cells among recipient peripheral blood mononuclear cells. A cohort of approximately 24 intestinal transplant recipients, including one retransplant, was enrolled, and 3 patients lacking pretransplant specimens were excluded. Samples from three later patients were sequenced in-house on an Illumina MiSeq with MiXCR processing rather than by the commercial service. Alloreactive clones were identified by sequencing pre-transplant mixed lymphocyte reaction products and comparing them with unstimulated pre-transplant donor and recipient T cells. Every recipient was given anti-thymocyte globulin induction, then maintenance tacrolimus and steroids for approximately 3 years. General conclusions and limits of the study: Early after transplant, declines in HvG clones were associated with peak levels of circulating GvH clones. Patients with donor T cell macrochimerism had high GvH to HvG T cell clonal ratios in their allografts. GvH clones were detected in recipient bone marrow, and some appeared earlier in ileal mucosa or blood, consistent with an intestinal mucosal origin. The conclusions were limited by the relatively low number and heterogeneity of the intestinal transplant patients.

The time point label corresponds to: cells obtained before transplantation from donor or recipient. CD3+CD4+ and CD3+CD8+ populations were FACS-sorted from unstimulated pre-transplant donor and recipient cells taken from spleen or lymph nodes. The CDR3 has 14 amino acids, counting the end cysteine and phenylalanine. Here the CDR3 DNA is all that survives: 42 bases in frame from base 1. Deletion took 5 bases off V and 4 bases off J, with a span of 13 bases between the germline ends. From a lookup of the germline V gene, CDR1 and CDR2 are MGHRA and YSYEKL. To prepare the library, the immunoSEQ multiplex PCR assay was applied. For most patients, genomic DNA was isolated with the Qiagen DNeasy Blood and Tissue Kit and shipped frozen to Adaptive Biotechnologies for TCR sequencing. Adaptive Biotechnologies carried out high-throughput TCR-beta CDR3 sequencing of genomic DNA for most patients. In the original analysis: Adaptive's ImmunoSEQ software was the source of the TCR sequencing data for 15 to 20 patients, while three other patients were processed with MiXCR and VDJtools. To correct CD4 versus CD8 sorting errors, any sequence found in both subsets at a frequency ratio below 5:1 was removed. Because the origin of CDR3 nucleotide sequences shared between donor and recipient could not be assigned, those sequences were removed. To be classed as alloreactive, a clone needed at least 2-fold expansion over unstimulated cells and a minimum CFSE-low frequency of 0.002% (template counts) or 0.001% (read counts). A clone was considered mappable if detected in the sequenced pre-transplant spleen, lymph node, or MLR CFSE-low populations of the donor or recipient. The cumulative frequency of alloreactive clones was calculated as a percentage of all sequences, weighted by copy number. Held by TCRdb, this immuneACCESS table contains in-frame sequences only and omits some clones. Under half of the omission traces to an unresolved V gene where checked; the cause of the rest is unknown. That table supplies the V and J calls and clone size; D and trimming were determined from the DNA. The sample table lists 100,000 or so clones, roughly nine tenths of them with a count of one. The top ten hold roughly 0.17% of the sample.

Points on this clone: The specificity of this receptor is unknown. No base qualities exist here, and no much larger clone lies one base off it.

The sample here was unstimulated CD4+ T cells sorted from spleen or lymph node cells, taken before intestinal transplant. The TCR was taken from a human donor who received an intestinal transplant. Recombination linked TRBV4-1 to TRBJ2-3; TRBD2 might be the D gene, on 6 matching bases. The CDR3 reads CASSGRGSADTQYF. The bases read TGCGCCAGCAGCGGGCGGGGATCGGCAGATACGCAGTATTTT.